This T cell receptor beta chain derives from a study of T cells in Graves' hyperthyroidism and ophthalmopathy (dated by TCRdb to between 2019 and 2020). As for the study more broadly: Peripheral blood was collected at initial diagnosis, before any treatment. Thyroid tissue and blood T-cell repertoires from six or seven Graves' hyperthyroidism patients were also compared in the study. After sampling, hyperthyroidism patients received methimazole starting at 30 mg daily, and ophthalmopathy patients received high-dose intravenous methylprednisolone. The approximately 90 discovery patients were divided at random into training and test sets in a 7:3 ratio. An independent validation cohort of fewer than 20 hyperthyroidism patients and more than 15 patients who later progressed to ophthalmopathy tested prospective prediction of ophthalmopathy. TCR V-J signatures able to tell the groups apart were searched for in a discovery cohort of approximately 95 patients, of whom around 43 had Graves' ophthalmopathy and under 65 had stable Graves' hyperthyroidism. According to the paper, TCR Vbeta CDR3 sequencing was carried out on about 140 peripheral blood samples, which came from under 50 ophthalmopathy, around 74 hyperthyroidism and roughly 17 progressor patients.

Broader findings and caveats from the paper: Sample size was not statistically predetermined, and blinding of investigators to group allocation was not performed. In validation, the model predicted progression to ophthalmopathy with about 71% sensitivity and approximately 72% specificity, a median of around six months before onset. A 13 V-J signature model separated ophthalmopathy from stable hyperthyroidism, with nearly 90% sensitivity and 81.08% specificity in cross-validation and 80%/75% in testing. Blood samples also contained most of the expanded thyroid clonotypes (frequency above 0.001), which suggests that blood repertoires may reflect thyroid immune responses.

The TCR beta CDR3 regions were amplified from the RNA transcripts. A first-round RT-PCR of the TCR CDR3 used the HTBI primer set with the Qiagen OneStep RT-PCR kit. A second multiplex PCR round built the libraries, followed by size selection and purification. The libraries were sequenced on an Illumina HiSeq2000 using paired-end 100 bp reads. The study's own analysis went as follows. SOAPnuke was used to process the raw data, throwing out any read that contained adapters or uncalled bases, had a mean Phred below 15, or lacked an exact constant-primer or identifier match. High-quality paired reads were merged using COPE v1.2.5, and each unique nucleotide sequence was defined as a clonotype. MiTCR v1.1 was used to align clonotypes to the IMGT TRBV, TRBD and TRBJ reference segments. Only V-J combinations with frequency above 0.0001, covering about 99% of repertoires, were analysed. A TCS score was defined as the ratio of F50 (clonal expansion) to E x V (chaos), with BLOSUM62-based TCRdist applied between CDR3 peptides within each V-J. Welch's t-statistics and random forest reduced 500 to 550 V-J features to roughly 13, which were used in a naive Bayes classifier (R e1071). TCRdb trimmed public reads at Q25 via fastp, called clones via MiXCR and kept in-frame beta chains. CDR3 protein sequences are deduplicated, and each keeps its most common genes and DNA. Here the V and J calls rest on TCRdb's processing, not on the authors' analysis. The sample records 300,000 to 350,000 distinct CDR3 sequences, under 25% of which are singletons. The top ten constitute about 50% of the sample.

This clonotype was detected ten times or more. What this receptor recognizes is not known. The input lacks base qualities; no much larger clone sits a single base away. CDR1 SGHTS and CDR2 YDEGEE were looked up in the germline V gene. CDR3 length: 14 amino acids, cysteine to phenylalanine. CDR3 DNA only is kept here, 42 bases in frame from base 1. V is pared back by 4 bases and J by 6 bases, with 16 bases lying between the germline termini. Stable Graves' hyperthyroidism was defined as no progression to ophthalmopathy during 18 months of follow-up. Hyperthyroidism patients were newly diagnosed, had a disease duration of under 2 months, and were aged 18 to 65 years. Patients with uncontrolled infections, other autoimmune diseases, pregnancy or lactation were excluded. Diagnoses relied on clinical symptoms, serum thyroxine and TRAb, thyroid ultrasound and orbital computed tomography. PBMCs were isolated from more than 9 ml of fresh peripheral blood by Ficoll-Paque density gradient centrifugation. Total RNA was extracted using Trizol reagent, and RNA quality was assessed on an Agilent 2100 Bioanalyzer.

What was sequenced was blood. The V gene is TRBV5-8 and the J gene is TRBJ1-1, with a weak D call of TRBD1 (5 bases match). This receptor was identified in a woman between 45 and 65 years old with Graves' hyperthyroidism. CDR3 region: CASSAAGGRPEAFF. The nucleotide sequence is given as TGTGCCAGCAGCGCCGCGGGGGGGAGGCCTGAAGCTTTCTTT.